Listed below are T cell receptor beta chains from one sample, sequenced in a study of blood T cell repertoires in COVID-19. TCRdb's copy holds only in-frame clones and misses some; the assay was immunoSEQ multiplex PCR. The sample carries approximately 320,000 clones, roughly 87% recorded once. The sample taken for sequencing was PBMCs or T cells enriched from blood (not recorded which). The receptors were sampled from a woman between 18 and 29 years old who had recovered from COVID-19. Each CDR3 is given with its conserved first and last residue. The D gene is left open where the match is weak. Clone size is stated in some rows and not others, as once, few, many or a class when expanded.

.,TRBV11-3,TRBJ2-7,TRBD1,TGTGCCAGCAGCGCCGGACAGGGAGGAACCTACGAGCAGTACTTC,CASSAGQGGTYEQYF
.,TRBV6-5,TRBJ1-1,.,TGTGCCAGCAGTTACTCGGGGCCCATGAACACTGAAGCTTTCTTT,CASSYSGPMNTEAFF
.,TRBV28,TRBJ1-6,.,TGTGCCAGCAGTTTCGCCCCAGGCGATTTGCTCCACTTT,CASSFAPGDLLHF
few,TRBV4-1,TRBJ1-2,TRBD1,TGCGCCAGCAGCCAAGGGGCCGGGACAGGGGACTACACCTTC,CASSQGAGTGDYTF
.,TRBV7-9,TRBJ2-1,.,TGTGCCAGCAGCCCCCCGGATGAGCAGTTCTTC,CASSPPDEQFF
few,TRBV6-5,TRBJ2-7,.,TGTGCCAGCAGCTCCCCTTTCTACGAGCAGTACTTC,CASSSPFYEQYF
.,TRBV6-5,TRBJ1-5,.,TGTGCCAGCGGGCAGGGAGGAGGACAGCCCCAGCATTTT,CASGQGGGQPQHF
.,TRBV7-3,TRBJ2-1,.,TGTGCCAGCAGCTTAACGCGGGATATCTACAATGAGCAGTTCTTC,CASSLTRDIYNEQFF
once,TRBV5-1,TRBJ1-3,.,TGCGCCAGCAGCCTGGGAGGCGCAGGGATCGACACCATATATTTT,CASSLGGAGIDTIYF
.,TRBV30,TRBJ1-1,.,TGTGCCTGGAGTGTTAAAGGGGGCACTGAAGCTTTCTTT,CAWSVKGGTEAFF
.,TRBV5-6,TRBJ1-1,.,TGTGCCAGCAGCTTGAGCGGGGAAAGGTTTCCTGAAGCTTTCTTT,CASSLSGERFPEAFF
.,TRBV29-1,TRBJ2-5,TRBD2,TGCAGCGTTGGTAATGGAGGGGAGGGAGAGACCCAGTACTTC,CSVGNGGEGETQYF
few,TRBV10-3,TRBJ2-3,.,TGTGCCATCAGGCGAAGCCAGGGGGGTAACACAGATACGCAGTATTTT,CAIRRSQGGNTDTQYF
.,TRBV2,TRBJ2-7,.,TGTGCCAGCAGGCCAGATGGGGGGGAGCAGTACTTC,CASRPDGGEQYF
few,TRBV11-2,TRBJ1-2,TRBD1,TGTGCCAGCAGCTTGGGACAGCCGAACTATGGCTACACCTTC,CASSLGQPNYGYTF
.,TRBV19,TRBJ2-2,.,TGTGCCAGTAGCATAAGGGGCAGGGTGAACACCGGGGAGCTGTTTTTT,CASSIRGRVNTGELFF
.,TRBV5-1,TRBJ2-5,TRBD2,TGCGCCAGCAGCTTGGCGTCGGCTAGCGGGGGCCAAGAGACCCAGTACTTC,CASSLASASGGQETQYF
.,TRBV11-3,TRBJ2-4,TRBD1,TGTGCCAGCAGCCACAGGGGGAGTAACATTCAGTACTTC,CASSHRGSNIQYF
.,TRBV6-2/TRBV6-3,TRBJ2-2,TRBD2,TGTGCCAGCAGTACAACCCCGTTGGGGACTAGCGGAGTCGCCGGGGAGCTGTTTTTT,CASSTTPLGTSGVAGELFF
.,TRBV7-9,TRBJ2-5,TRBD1,TGTGCCAGCAGCCGCGGGACAGGGGGGAGGCAGACCCAGTACTTC,CASSRGTGGRQTQYF
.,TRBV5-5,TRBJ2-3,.,TGTGCCAGCAGCTTGTTGGGGGCCGGGGGCACAGATACGCAGTATTTT,CASSLLGAGGTDTQYF
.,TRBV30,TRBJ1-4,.,TGTGCCTGGAGTGTATCAGGGAATGAAAAACTGTTTTTT,CAWSVSGNEKLFF
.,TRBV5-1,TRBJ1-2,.,TGCGCCAGCAGCTTGAGCAGGTCCTATGGCTACACCTTC,CASSLSRSYGYTF
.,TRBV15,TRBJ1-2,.,TGTGCCACCAGCAGGCGTTTGATAGACTACACCTTC,CATSRRLIDYTF
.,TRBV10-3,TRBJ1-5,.,TGTGCCATCAGTGGTATAGGAGATCAGCCCCAGCATTTT,CAISGIGDQPQHF
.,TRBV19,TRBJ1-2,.,TGTGCCAGTACTCCCAGGGGCGGGCAGGACTATGGCTACACCTTC,CASTPRGGQDYGYTF
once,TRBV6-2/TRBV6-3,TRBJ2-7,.,TGTGCCAGCAGTTACGCGGGGGCGAGCTCCTACGAGCAGTACTTC,CASSYAGASSYEQYF
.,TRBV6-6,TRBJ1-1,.,TGTGCCAGCAGTTACTCTGGAGAGATTGAAGCTTTCTTT,CASSYSGEIEAFF
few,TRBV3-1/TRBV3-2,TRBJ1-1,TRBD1,TGTGCCAGCAGCCAAACTAGACAGGGGAACACTGAAGCTTTCTTT,CASSQTRQGNTEAFF
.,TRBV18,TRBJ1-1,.,TGTGCCAGCTCACCACCGGGAGGGGCGAGAACTGAAGCTTTCTTT,CASSPPGGARTEAFF
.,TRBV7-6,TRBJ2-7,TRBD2,TGTGCCAGCAGCTTAGCGTCGGGAGGTGGTTACGAGCAGTACTTC,CASSLASGGGYEQYF
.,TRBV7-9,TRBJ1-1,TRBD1,TGTGCCAGCGGACAGGGTTGGGGTAACACTGAAGCTTTCTTT,CASGQGWGNTEAFF
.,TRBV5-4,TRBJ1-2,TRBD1,TGTGCCAGCAGCGTTAATACACAGGGGGCCGTCTATGGCTACACCTTC,CASSVNTQGAVYGYTF
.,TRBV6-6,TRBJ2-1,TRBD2,TGTGCCAGCAGTGCAGAGGCTAGCGGGAGGTTAAATGAGCAGTTCTTC,CASSAEASGRLNEQFF
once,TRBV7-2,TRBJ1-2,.,TGTGCCAGCAGCTTAGGTCGCTCGGGGATTAACTATGGCTACACCTTC,CASSLGRSGINYGYTF
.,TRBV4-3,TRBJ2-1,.,TGCGCCAGCAGCCAAGTTGTAGGCGAAGGGGTGGATGAGCAGTTCTTC,CASSQVVGEGVDEQFF
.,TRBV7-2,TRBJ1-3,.,TGTGCCAGCAGCCCCGCTCGTCCAGAACCTTCTGGAAACACCATATATTTT,CASSPARPEPSGNTIYF
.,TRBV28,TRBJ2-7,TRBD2,TGTGCCAGCAGCTATATGGGACTAGCGGGAGGATCCTACGAGCAGTACTTC,CASSYMGLAGGSYEQYF
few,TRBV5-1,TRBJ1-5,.,TGCGCCAGCAGCTTGGGACAGTATATCATCGGCAATCAGCCCCAGCATTTT,CASSLGQYIIGNQPQHF